These 8 T cell receptor beta chains share one sample of origin, sequenced in a study of blood T cell repertoires in COVID-19. Here immunoSEQ multiplex PCR was the method, and the copy in TCRdb shows in-frame clones only, minus some. The repertoire includes approximately 210,000 clones, under 90% of them detected once, and 2% to 3% sits in the top ten. Sequences were obtained from peripheral blood. Receptors originate from a woman aged 40 to 50 with active or convalescent COVID-19.

The rearrangement uses TRBV11-2 and TRBJ1-2; tentatively, D is TRBD1 (6 bases). The CDR3 totals 14 residues. V lost 4 bases to trimming and J lost 2 bases, with 11 bases between them. The V gene's germline CDR1 is SGHAT and CDR2 FQNNGV. The CDR3 DNA reads as TGTGCCAGCAGCTACAGGGACGGCAACTATGGCTACACCTTC. Its translation: CASSYRDGNYGYTF.

This chain links TRBV6-6 with TRBJ1-2, with 8 bases identical to TRBD1. Germline V CDR1 and CDR2: MNHNY, SVGAGI (reference sequence). V was pared by 6 bases and J by 6 bases, with 6 bases of the junction left unmatched. The CDR3 is 13 residues long. The CDR3 DNA sequence: TGTGCCAGCAGCACGACAGGGGCGAATGGCTACACCTTC. Translated: CASSTTGANGYTF.

This clone came up a few times. Distinct nucleotide sequences in the sample also encode this CDR3. V gene TRBV28 combines with J gene TRBJ1-5; a possible D gene is TRBD1 (6 bases). Trimming removed 2 bases from V and 7 bases from J, with 12 bases in between. CDR3 length equals 14 residues. Germline V gene data show CDR1 as MDHEN and CDR2 as SYDVKM. Here the CDR3 DNA reads TGTGCCAGCAGTTTAGGGGGGGGCGGACAGCCCCAGCATTTT. Encoded protein: CASSLGGGGQPQHF.

This chain joins TRBV4-1 and TRBJ2-3; TRBD1 agrees at 8 bases. From germline, CDR1 is MGHRA and CDR2 YSYEKL. The V gene end was trimmed by 0 bases and the J gene end by 4 bases; junction bases not matched to a gene: 3. The CDR3 is 15 amino acids. The CDR3, as DNA: TGCGCCAGCAGCCAAGAGGCAGGGGGCCCAGATACGCAGTATTTT. Protein product: CASSQEAGGPDTQYF.

The gene calls are TRBV3-1 (or the pseudogene TRBV3-2) and TRBJ2-3; D unresolved. Deletions cut 4 bases from V and 6 bases from J, with 14 bases between. The germline CDR1 and CDR2 sequences are LGHDT and YNNKEL (reference sequence). The CDR3 is 14 residues long. The DNA of the CDR3 is TGTGCCAGCAGCCCTATATCCGTCGTCGATACGCAGTATTTT. This translates into CASSPISVVDTQYF.

CDR3 sequence reads: CASSTSGQSYEQYF. DNA of the CDR3: TGCGCCAGCAGCACGAGCGGACAGAGCTACGAGCAGTACTTC. The chain joins TRBV5-1 to TRBJ2-7, with D perhaps TRBD1 (6 bases). CDR1 is SGHRS, CDR2 YFSETQ, per germline. CDR3 length equals 14 residues. V shed 4 bases and J shed 3 bases, with 14 bases lying between them.

This clone was counted once. The chain has TRBV30 and TRBJ1-4; no clear D gene. The CDR3 is 13 residues long. Germline lookup yields CDR1 GTSNPN and CDR2 SVGIG (reference sequence). V was pared by 4 bases and J by 0 bases, with 6 bases between. The DNA for the CDR3 is TGTGCCTGGATCAGTGCAACTAATGAAAAACTGTTTTTT. Encoded protein: CAWISATNEKLFF. Drawing the rest from reference TRBV30 and TRBJ1-4, the complete variable domain is SQTIHQWPATLVQPVGSPLSLECTVEGTSNPNLYWYRQAAGRGLQLLFYSVGIGQISSEVPQNLSASRPQDRQFILSSKKLLLSDSGFYLCAWISATNEKLFFGSGTQLSVL.

V and J are TRBV7-9 and TRBJ1-2; 11 bases line up with TRBD1. Germline V gene data show CDR1 as SEHNR and CDR2 as FQNEAQ (reference sequence). The length of the CDR3 is 15 residues. V lost 2 bases, J lost 5 bases, and 4 bases stayed unmatched. The CDR3 region has the DNA TGTGCCAGCAGCTTACCGGGACAGGGGGTTTATGGCTACACCTTC. This translates into CASSLPGQGVYGYTF. Supplemented by reference TRBV7-9 and TRBJ1-2, the full variable domain reads DTGVSQNPRHKITKRGQNVTFRCDPISEHNRLYWYRQTLGQGPEFLTYFQNEAQLEKSRLLSDRFSAERPKGSFSTLEIQRTEQGDSAMYLCASSLPGQGVYGYTFGSGTRLTVV.